The sequence of this TCR beta chain was determined in a study of CD8 T cells in Susac syndrome (dated by TCRdb to the late 2010s). In terms of the full investigation: Repertoire sequencing was used to test whether CD8+ T cell activation and differentiation in Susac syndrome was antigen driven.

This clonotype was counted once. Its antigen is still unknown. Base qualities are not at hand, and no much larger clone is one base apart. Single-read evidence is weak. RNA was extracted using the RNeasy kit, and about 0.5 to 1 ug of the RNA was reverse transcribed with random hexamers. TCR beta CDR3 regions were amplified with the immunoSEQ multiplex PCR assay covering 54 Vbeta and 13 Jbeta segments. PCR amplification bias was corrected by using a synthetic template baseline for primer optimization and computational correction. On the study's bioinformatics: Reads were annotated to V, D and J genes according to IMGT and were analyzed with immunoSEQ Analyzer, with only productive sequences retained. Clonality was calculated as one minus the Shannon entropy normalized by log2 of the number of productive unique sequences. Public and private clones were assessed among the 100 most prevalent clones of each patient and control. A clone was defined as Susac-specific if it was absent from the healthy and MS cohorts, from roughly 990 published viral clones and from other ImmuneACCESS disease sequences. Through fastp at Q25 and MiXCR, TCRdb rebuilt clones from the public reads, retaining in-frame beta chains. One record per CDR3 amino acid sequence lists the most common genes and DNA. The authors' filters were not applied to this entry. The sample table records roughly 120,000 distinct CDR3 sequences; 90% to 95% of these occur just once. The leading ten clones occupy around 0.078% of the sample.

Peripheral blood CD8+ and CD4+ T cells from healthy donors, Susac syndrome patients and multiple sclerosis patients were profiled using high-throughput TCR beta sequencing. The healthy donors served as controls matched for age and sex. Bulk CD8+ and CD4+ T cells were purified by magnetic negative isolation, whereas CD8+ TEMRA cells were enriched by FACS. Blood was collected in EDTA tubes and processed within 24 hours, with PBMCs isolated through density gradient centrifugation. PBMCs intended for TCR sequencing were frozen in liquid nitrogen and were later thawed in a 37 degrees C water bath. Purity of sorted or isolated CD4+, CD8+ and CD8+ TEMRA cells was at least 90%. General conclusions and limits of the study: The number of individuals in the TCR sequencing and HLA analysis was acknowledged as relatively small.

From V the trimming removes 1 base and from J it removes 6 bases, while the gene matches leave 12 bases of the junction unaccounted for. The germline V gene provides CDR1 SGHTA and CDR2 FQGNSA. Including the terminal cysteine and phenylalanine, the CDR3 comprises 16 residues. Left in the record is the CDR3 DNA by itself, 48 bases read in frame from the first base. This sequence was found in a human donor in good health. The chain employs TRBV7-2 and TRBJ2-7; TRBD2 agrees with 7 junctional bases. Sequencing was done on a sample of CD4+ T cells from PBMCs. At the DNA level, the sequence is TGTGCCAGCAGCTTAGACCCAACGTCGAGCGGGATCGAGCAGTACTTC. Protein translation: CASSLDPTSSGIEQYF.